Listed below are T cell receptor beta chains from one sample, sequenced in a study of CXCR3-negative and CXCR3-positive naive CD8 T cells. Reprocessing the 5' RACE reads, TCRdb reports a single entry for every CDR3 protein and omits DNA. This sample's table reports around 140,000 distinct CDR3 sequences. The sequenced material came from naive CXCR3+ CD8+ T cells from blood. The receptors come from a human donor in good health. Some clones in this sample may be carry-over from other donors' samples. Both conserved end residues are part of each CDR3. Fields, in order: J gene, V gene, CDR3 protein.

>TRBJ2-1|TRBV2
CASSENWGLDNEQFF
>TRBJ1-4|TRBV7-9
CASSLGVDQKLFF
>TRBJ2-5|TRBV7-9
CASSSPFRLETQYF
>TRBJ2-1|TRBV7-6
CASSLADRAYNEQFF
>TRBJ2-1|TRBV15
CATSTLLAVHNEQFF
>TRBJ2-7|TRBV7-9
CASSTGQGYSYEQYF
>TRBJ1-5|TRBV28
CASSPARGGNQPQHF
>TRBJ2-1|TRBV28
CASSLGLDPGGYNEQFF
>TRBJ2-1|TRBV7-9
CASSLVGWDEQFF
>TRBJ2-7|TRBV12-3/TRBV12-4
CASSLGGGGSSYEQYF
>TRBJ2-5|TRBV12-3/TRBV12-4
CASSFSPDRGKEETQYF
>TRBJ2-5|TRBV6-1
CASSEGQGRAETQYF
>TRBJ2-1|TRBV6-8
CASLPGQGYEQFF
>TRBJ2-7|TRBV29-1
CSAMTGSTHEQYF
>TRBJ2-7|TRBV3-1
CASSRFYEQYF
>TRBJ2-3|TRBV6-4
CASSESGAGGDKQHF
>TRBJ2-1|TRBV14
CASSQVTLGLAEQFF
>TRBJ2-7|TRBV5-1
CASSLAQRGEQYF
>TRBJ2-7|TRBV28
CASSSPLHEQYF
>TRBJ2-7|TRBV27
CASSLWNGLAGDEQYF
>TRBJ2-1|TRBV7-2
CASSSGVGVGHYEQFF
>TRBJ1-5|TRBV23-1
CASSHHQQSIAGEINQPQHF
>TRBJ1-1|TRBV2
CASSEVPGMNTEAFF
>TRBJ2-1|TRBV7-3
CASSLNYGRDYNEQFF
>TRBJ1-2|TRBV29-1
CSVDLSGSGTLGYTF